The sequence of this TCR beta chain was determined in a study of shared clonotypes between healthy human individuals. The CDR3 covers 15 residues. The V gene lost 3 bases and the J gene lost 0 bases, with 14 bases spanning the gap. The germline V gene has CDR1 SQVTM and CDR2 ANQGSEA. Study conclusions and caveats: Expectations were that clonotype sharing among donors would be affected by sequencing depth.

Comments on this clone: Its antigen is still unknown.

CD45RO-negative CD8 cells positively selected for CCR7 made up the naive population, which excluded terminally differentiated effector memory CD45RA+ cells. The protocol was immunoSEQ multiplex PCR, while the TCRdb copy is restricted to in-frame clones and leaves out a portion. This table has hundreds of thousands of clones, about 96% appearing once. The sequence derives from a man younger than 40 in good health. The sample comprised naive CD8+ T cells sorted from blood. The chain is built from TRBV29-1 and TRBJ2-5; D tentatively fits TRBD1 or TRBD2 (5 bases each). For the CDR3, the DNA is TGCAGCGTTGAGGGGGTGACAGCAAACCAAGAGACCCAGTACTTC. As protein: CSVEGVTANQETQYF.